Included here is one TCR beta chain sequence, with context. A junction end diverges from the germline sequence, so it may reflect a read error. CDR1 and CDR2 (germline): SGHTA, FQGNSA. CDR3 length equals 15 residues. It was with a sample-barcoded 5' primer and a J-beta primer mix that a second PCR of about 6 to 12 cycles was run. The template-switch adaptor was a 5' adaptor with 12 random nucleotides. It tagged each cDNA molecule. No fewer than 2.5 million CDR3-containing paired-end reads came from each sample. One entry per CDR3 protein results from TCRdb running MiXCR on the 5' RACE reads. The repertoire holds around 900,000 distinct CDR3 sequences, with around 30% as singletons. The donors, healthy Caucasians from Russia, were aged about 6 to 95. These data are taken from a study of blood T cells in healthy people across ages. Study at large: Capture via template switching afforded approximately one barcoded beta molecule per two T cells.

The sequence derives from a woman of 80 years or more in good health. The sequencing sample was made of blood. The chain joins TRBV7-2 to TRBJ2-3; TRBD2 might be the D (6 bases). The CDR3 coding sequence is TGTGCCAGCAGCTCCCGACTAGGAGGCACAGATGCGCAGTATTTT. Encoded protein: CASSSRLGGTDAQYF.